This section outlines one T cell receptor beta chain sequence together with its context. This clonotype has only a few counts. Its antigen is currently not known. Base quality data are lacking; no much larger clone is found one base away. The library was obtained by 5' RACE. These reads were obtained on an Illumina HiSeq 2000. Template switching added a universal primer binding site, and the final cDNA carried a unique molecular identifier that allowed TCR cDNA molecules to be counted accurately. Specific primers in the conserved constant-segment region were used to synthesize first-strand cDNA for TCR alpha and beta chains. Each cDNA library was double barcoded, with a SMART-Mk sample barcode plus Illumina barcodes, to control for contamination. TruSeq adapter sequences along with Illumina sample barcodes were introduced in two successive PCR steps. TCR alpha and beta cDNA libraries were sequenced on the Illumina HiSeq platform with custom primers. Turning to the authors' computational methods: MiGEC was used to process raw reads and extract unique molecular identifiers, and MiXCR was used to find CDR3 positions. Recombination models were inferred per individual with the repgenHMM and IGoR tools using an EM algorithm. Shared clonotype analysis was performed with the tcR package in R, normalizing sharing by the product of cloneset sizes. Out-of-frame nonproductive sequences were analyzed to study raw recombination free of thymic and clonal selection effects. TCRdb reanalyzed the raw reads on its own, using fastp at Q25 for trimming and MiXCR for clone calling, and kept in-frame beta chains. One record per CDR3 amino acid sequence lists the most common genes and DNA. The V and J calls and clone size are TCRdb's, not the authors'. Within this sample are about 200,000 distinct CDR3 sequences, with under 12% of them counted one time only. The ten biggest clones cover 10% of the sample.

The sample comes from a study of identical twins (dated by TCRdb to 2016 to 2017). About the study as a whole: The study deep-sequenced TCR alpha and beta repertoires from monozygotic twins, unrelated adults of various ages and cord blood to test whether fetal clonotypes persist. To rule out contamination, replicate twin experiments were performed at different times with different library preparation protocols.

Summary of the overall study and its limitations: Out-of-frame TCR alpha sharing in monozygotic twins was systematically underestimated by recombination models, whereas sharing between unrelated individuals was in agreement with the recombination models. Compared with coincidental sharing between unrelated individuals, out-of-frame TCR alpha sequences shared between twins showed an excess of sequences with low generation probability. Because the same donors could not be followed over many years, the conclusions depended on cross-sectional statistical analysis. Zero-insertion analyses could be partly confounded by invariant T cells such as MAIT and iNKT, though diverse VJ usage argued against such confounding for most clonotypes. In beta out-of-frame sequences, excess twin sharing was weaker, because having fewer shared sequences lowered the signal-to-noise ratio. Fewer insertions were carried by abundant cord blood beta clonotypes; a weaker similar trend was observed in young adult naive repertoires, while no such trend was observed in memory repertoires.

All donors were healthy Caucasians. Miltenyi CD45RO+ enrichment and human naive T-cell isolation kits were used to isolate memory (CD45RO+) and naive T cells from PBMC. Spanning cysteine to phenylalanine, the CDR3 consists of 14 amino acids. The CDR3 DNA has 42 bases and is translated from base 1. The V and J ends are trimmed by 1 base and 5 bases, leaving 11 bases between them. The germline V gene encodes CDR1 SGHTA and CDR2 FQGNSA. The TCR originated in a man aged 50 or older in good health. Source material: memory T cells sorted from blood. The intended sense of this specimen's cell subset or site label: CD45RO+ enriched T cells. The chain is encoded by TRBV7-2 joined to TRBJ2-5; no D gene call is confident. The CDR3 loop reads CASSLELAFETQYF. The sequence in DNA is TGTGCCAGCAGCTTAGAGTTAGCATTCGAGACCCAGTACTTC.